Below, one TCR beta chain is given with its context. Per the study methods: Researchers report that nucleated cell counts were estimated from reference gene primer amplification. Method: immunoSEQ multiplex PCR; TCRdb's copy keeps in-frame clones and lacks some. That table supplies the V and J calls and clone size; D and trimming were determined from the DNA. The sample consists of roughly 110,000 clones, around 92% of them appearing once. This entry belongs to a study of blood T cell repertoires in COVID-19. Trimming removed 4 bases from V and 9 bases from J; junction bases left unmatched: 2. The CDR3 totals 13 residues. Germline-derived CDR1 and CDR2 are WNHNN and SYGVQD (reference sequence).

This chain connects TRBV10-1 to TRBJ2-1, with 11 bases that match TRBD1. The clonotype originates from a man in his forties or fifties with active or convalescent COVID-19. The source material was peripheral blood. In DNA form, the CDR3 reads TGCGCCAGCAGTGGGGACAGGGGGGCTGAGCAGTTCTTC. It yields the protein CASSGDRGAEQFF.